This T cell receptor (beta chain) was observed in a study of OX40 agonist ivuxolimab in advanced cancers. Overall study context: Averaging roughly 60 years in age, with a range of roughly 23 to 80, the cohort was approximately 83% male. Study results and caveats: Relatively little clonal expansion, among the lowest observed, appeared in partial responders at 0.1-3.0 mg/kg.

Germline CDR1 is SGHRS and CDR2 is YFSETQ. The V and J ends lost 4 bases and 1 base respectively, with 12 bases between them. This CDR3 is built from 14 residues. As regards this clone: Antigen specificity is unknown.

TCRdb keeps only in-frame clones here, not all; method: immunoSEQ multiplex PCR. The table records some 68,000 clones, about 85% of them present only once. This TCR was recovered from an adult with an advanced solid tumor such as melanoma, head and neck, liver or kidney cancer. Material: CD4+ or CD8+ T cells sorted from blood, obtained in a trial of the OX40 agonist ivuxolimab. The rearrangement uses TRBV5-1 and TRBJ2-7; possible D gene TRBD1, 6 bases. CDR3 loop: CASSLGTSSYEQYF. The CDR3 DNA reads as TGCGCCAGCAGCCTAGGGACATCGTCCTACGAGCAGTACTTC.